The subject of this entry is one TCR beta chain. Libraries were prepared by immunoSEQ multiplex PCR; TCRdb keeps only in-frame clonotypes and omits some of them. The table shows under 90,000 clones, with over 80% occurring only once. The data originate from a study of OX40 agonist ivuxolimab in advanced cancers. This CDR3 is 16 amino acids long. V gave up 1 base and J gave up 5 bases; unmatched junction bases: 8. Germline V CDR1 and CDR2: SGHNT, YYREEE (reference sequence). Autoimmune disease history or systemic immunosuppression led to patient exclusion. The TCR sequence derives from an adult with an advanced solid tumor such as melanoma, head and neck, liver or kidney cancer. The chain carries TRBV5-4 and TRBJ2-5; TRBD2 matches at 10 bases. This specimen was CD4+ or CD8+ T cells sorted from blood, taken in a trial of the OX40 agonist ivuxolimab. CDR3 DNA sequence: TGTGCCAGCAGCTTGTGGTCTAGCGGGAGTGGGGAGACCCAGTACTTC. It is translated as CASSLWSSGSGETQYF. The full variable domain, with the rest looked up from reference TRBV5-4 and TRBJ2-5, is ETGVTQSPTHLIKTRGQQVTLRCSSQSGHNTVSWYQQALGQGPQFIFQYYREEENGRGNFPPRFSGLQFPNYSSELNVNALELDDSALYLCASSLWSSGSGETQYFGPGTRLLVL.